Following are 15 T cell receptor beta chains from one sample sequenced in a study of cytomegalovirus exposure and HLA in healthy donors. TCRdb keeps only in-frame clones here, not all; method: immunoSEQ multiplex PCR. The sample gives 110,000 or so clones, around 89% of which show up once; about 1.7% is in the top ten. The sample comprised PBMCs. These receptors all stem from a man in his late teens or twenties in good health and CMV-seronegative.

The chain carries TRBV19 and TRBJ2-7; 8 bases are a match to TRBD1. Per the germline V gene, CDR1 is LNHDA and CDR2 is SQIVND (reference sequence). The length of the CDR3 is 15 residues. V was pared by 6 bases and J by 3 bases, with 10 bases of the junction left unmatched. The CDR3 nucleotides are TGTGCCAGTAGAATGGGGGACAGGACGTACTACGAGCAGTACTTC. Its protein is CASRMGDRTYYEQYF.

The DNA for the CDR3 is TGTGCCAGCAGTGAAGTGGGACAGGCCTCTGGAAACACCATATATTTT. Translation: CASSEVGQASGNTIYF. This chain joins TRBV6-1 and TRBJ1-3; the match to TRBD1 covers 8 bases. Germline loops: CDR1 MNHNS, CDR2 SASEGT. V was clipped by 1 base and J by 0 bases; unmatched bases: 2. CDR3 size: 16 residues.

This clone was counted a few times. The chain links TRBV28 to TRBJ2-7; no definite D call. Trimming pared 3 bases from V and 1 base from J, leaving 7 bases between. The CDR3 loop spans 13 amino acids. Germline V CDR1 and CDR2: MDHEN, SYDVKM. CDR3 nucleotide sequence: TGTGCCAGCAGTTTTGCGTCGTCCTACGAGCAGTACTTC. The encoded protein is CASSFASSYEQYF.

The chain couples TRBV7-2 to TRBJ2-1, with D unclear. CDR3 length: 13 residues. V was trimmed by 1 base and J by 5 bases, leaving 6 bases between them. Germline V lookup: CDR1 SGHTA, CDR2 FQGNSA. The CDR3 DNA reads TGTGCCAGCAGCTTAGGCCGGGACAATGAGCAGTTCTTC. Amino acids: CASSLGRDNEQFF.

This chain connects TRBV28 to TRBJ2-7, with 8 bases identical to TRBD2. With 6 bases clipped from V and 1 base from J, the junction kept 5 bases outside the gene matches. The V gene's germline CDR1 is MDHEN and CDR2 SYDVKM. The length of the CDR3 is 14 residues. The chain's CDR3 is CASRVAGTSYEQYF. As DNA, the CDR3 is TGTGCCAGCAGGGTAGCGGGAACATCCTACGAGCAGTACTTC.

The V and J genes are TRBV11-2 and TRBJ1-2; tentatively, D is TRBD1 (6 bases). The CDR3 is made up of 14 amino acids. V dropped 5 bases and J dropped 4 bases, with 14 bases sitting between them. CDR1 is SGHAT and CDR2 is FQNNGV in the germline V gene. The CDR3 reads CASSPLRGGYGYTF. The CDR3 region has the DNA TGTGCCAGCAGCCCCCTCAGGGGTGGCTATGGCTACACCTTC.

The rearrangement links TRBV9 to TRBJ2-3; D might be TRBD2 (6 bases). The CDR3 spans 15 residues. Germline values: CDR1 SGDLS, CDR2 YYNGEE. Between the trimmed V and J ends, which lost 0 bases and 6 bases, there was a span of 14 bases. This CDR3 reads CASSVAGVGSDTQYF. CDR3 nucleotide sequence: TGTGCCAGCAGCGTAGCGGGGGTGGGCTCGGATACGCAGTATTTT. Drawing the rest from reference TRBV9 and TRBJ2-3, the complete variable domain is DSGVTQTPKHLITATGQRVTLRCSPRSGDLSVYWYQQSLDQGLQFLIQYYNGEERAKGNILERFSAQQFPDLHSELNLSSLELGDSALYFCASSVAGVGSDTQYFGPGTRLTVL.

This sequence joins TRBV7-2 and TRBJ1-1; no clear D. Germline CDR1 and CDR2: SGHTA and FQGNSA. Trimming left V 5 bases short and J 0 bases short, with 10 bases between. This CDR3 spans 14 amino acids. The CDR3 spells CASSRNNMNTEAFF. Here the CDR3 DNA reads TGTGCCAGCAGCCGAAATAACATGAACACTGAAGCTTTCTTT.

The rearrangement links TRBV10-3 to TRBJ2-1; 9 bases align to TRBD2. CDR1 and CDR2 (germline): ENHRY, SYGVKD. Trimming removed 5 bases from V and 8 bases from J; junction bases left unmatched: 4. This CDR3 spans 13 amino acids. CDR3 in amino acids: CAISIAGDDEQFF. In DNA, the CDR3 is TGTGCCATCAGTATAGCGGGAGATGATGAGCAGTTCTTC.

V usage is TRBV7-2 and J usage is TRBJ2-3; 10 bases are shared with TRBD2. V was clipped by 4 bases and J by 5 bases; unmatched bases: 3. The germline CDR1 and CDR2 sequences are SGHTA and FQGNSA. This CDR3 has 14 residues. CDR3 nucleotides: TGTGCCAGCAGCTCCGGACTAGCGGTAGATACGCAGTATTTT. Translating it yields CASSSGLAVDTQYF. Together with reference TRBV7-2 and TRBJ2-3, the CDR3 gives the full variable domain: GAGVSQSPSNKVTEKGKDVELRCDPISGHTALYWYRQSLGQGLEFLIYFQGNSAPDKSGLPSDRFSAERTGGSVSTLTIQRTQQEDSAVYLCASSSGLAVDTQYFGPGTRLTVL.

V is TRBV19 and J is TRBJ1-5; TRBD1 matches at 8 bases. This CDR3 is 16 amino acids long. From germline, CDR1 is LNHDA and CDR2 SQIVND (reference sequence). The ends lost 5 bases at V and 5 bases at J; junction bases unmatched: 11. The CDR3 DNA reads as TGTGCCAGTAGTGTAGGACAGGGACGGGTCCATCAGCCCCAGCATTTT. It yields the protein CASSVGQGRVHQPQHF.

The chain carries TRBV28 and TRBJ2-7; 12 bases are shared with TRBD1. The CDR3 sequence is 14 residues long. With V trimmed by 5 bases and J by 9 bases, 8 bases remained unmatched. Looked up from germline, CDR1 is MDHEN and CDR2 is SYDVKM. As DNA, the CDR3 is TGTGCCAGCAGTCCCGGGGGACAGGGGGCTTGGCAGTACTTC. Translated, it gives CASSPGGQGAWQYF.

The chain couples TRBV2 to TRBJ2-1; 13 bases map to TRBD2. Germline trimming cut 5 bases from V and 3 bases from J; bases unmatched to any gene: 4. CDR3 size: 16 residues. The germline gives CDR1 SNHLY, CDR2 FYNNEI. CDR3 sequence reads: CASSRTSGSFYNEQFF. The CDR3 DNA follows: TGTGCCAGCAGTCGGACTAGCGGGAGTTTCTACAATGAGCAGTTCTTC.

A word on this clone: The sample contains more than one DNA sequence encoding this CDR3. The V gene is TRBV11-3, the J gene TRBJ2-7; D might be TRBD1 (6 bases). CDR1 is SGHNT and CDR2 is YENEEA in the germline V gene. V lost 5 bases, J lost 3 bases, and 11 bases lay in between. This CDR3 has 13 amino acids. As DNA, the CDR3 is TGTGCCAGCAGCCTAGGACAGAACTACGAGCAGTACTTC. It specifies CASSLGQNYEQYF.

The chain joins TRBV11-2 to TRBJ2-2; tentative D call: TRBD1 (5 bases). The V and J ends lost 0 bases and 7 bases respectively, with 6 bases between them. The germline CDR1 and CDR2 sequences are SGHAT and FQNNGV. The CDR3 totals 13 residues. CDR3: CASSLEGRGELFF. DNA of the CDR3: TGTGCCAGCAGCTTAGAGGGGCGCGGGGAGCTGTTTTTT.